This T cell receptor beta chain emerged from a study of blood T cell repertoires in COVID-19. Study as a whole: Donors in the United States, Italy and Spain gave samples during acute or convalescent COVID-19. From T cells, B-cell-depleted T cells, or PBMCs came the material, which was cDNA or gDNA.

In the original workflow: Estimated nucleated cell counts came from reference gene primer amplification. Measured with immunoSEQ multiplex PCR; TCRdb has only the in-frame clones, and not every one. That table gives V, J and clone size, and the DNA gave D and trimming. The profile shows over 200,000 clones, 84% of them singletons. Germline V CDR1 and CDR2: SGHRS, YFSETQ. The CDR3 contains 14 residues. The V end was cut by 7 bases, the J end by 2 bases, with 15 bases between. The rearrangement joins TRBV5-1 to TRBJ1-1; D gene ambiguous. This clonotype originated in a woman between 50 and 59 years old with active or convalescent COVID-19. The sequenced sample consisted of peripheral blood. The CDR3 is CASHYFAGNTEAFF. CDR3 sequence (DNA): TGCGCCAGCCACTATTTTGCGGGCAACACTGAAGCTTTCTTT.